One and the same sample provided the 20 T cell receptor beta chains below, sequenced in a study of T cell responses to AZD1222 COVID-19 vaccine. The table came from immunoSEQ multiplex PCR; TCRdb's copy has only in-frame clones and leaves some out. The sample lists around 100,000 clones, more than 90% occurring once. The specimen comprised peripheral blood, sampled on day 0 of AZD1222 vaccination. The origin of the receptors is an adult in good health.

The rearrangement uses TRBV7-3 and TRBJ2-2; D is perhaps TRBD2 (6 bases). Germline CDR1 and CDR2: SGHTA and FQGTGA. Deletions cut 4 bases from V and 5 bases from J, with 20 bases between. The CDR3 has 17 amino acids. The CDR3 protein is CASSSALTSVVTGELFF. The CDR3 nucleotides read TGTGCCAGCAGCTCGGCCCTGACTAGTGTAGTAACCGGGGAGCTGTTTTTT.

This chain links TRBV19 with TRBJ1-1; TRBD1 is a possible D gene (5 bases). There are 15 residues in the CDR3. Trimming shortened V by 2 bases and J by 1 base, and 11 bases separated the two germline ends. The germline CDR1 and CDR2 sequences are LNHDA and SQIVND (reference sequence). The CDR3 loop is CASSIRSGQNTEAFF. CDR3 nucleotide sequence: TGTGCCAGTAGTATAAGATCAGGGCAGAACACTGAAGCTTTCTTT.

V and J are TRBV28 and TRBJ1-1; possible D gene TRBD1, 6 bases. Germline CDR1 is MDHEN and CDR2 is SYDVKM. V was pared by 1 base and J by 7 bases, with 13 bases between. This CDR3 has 14 residues. CDR3 sequence: CASSLFGGAGEAFF. The DNA of the CDR3 is TGTGCCAGCAGTTTATTTGGGGGCGCGGGTGAAGCTTTCTTT.

The V call is TRBV25-1, the J call TRBJ1-5; perhaps TRBD1 as D (5 bases). The V end was cut by 3 bases, the J end by 2 bases, with 14 bases between. The CDR3 is 16 amino acids. The germline V gene has CDR1 MGHDK and CDR2 SYGVNS. CDR3 in DNA: TGTGCCAGCAGTGATAAGGGTAGCAGGGGCAATCAGCCCCAGCATTTT. As protein: CASSDKGSRGNQPQHF.

This rearrangement joins TRBV7-3 to TRBJ1-1, with D possibly matching TRBD1 (5 bases). Trimming stripped 3 bases from V and 0 bases from J, with 11 bases between. This CDR3 is built from 15 residues. Looked up from germline, CDR1 is SGHTA and CDR2 is FQGTGA. In DNA, the CDR3 is TGTGCCAGCAGCTTCACCGGGACCTTGAACACTGAAGCTTTCTTT. Translating gives CASSFTGTLNTEAFF. Looking up the rest from reference TRBV7-3 and TRBJ1-1 gives the full variable domain: GAGVSQTPSNKVTEKGKYVELRCDPISGHTALYWYRQSLGQGPEFLIYFQGTGAADDSGLPNDRFFAVRPEGSVSTLKIQRTERGDSAVYLCASSFTGTLNTEAFFGQGTRLTVV.

The chain employs TRBV5-5 and TRBJ2-2; the match to TRBD2 covers 16 bases. The CDR3 covers 19 residues. V was pared by 4 bases and J by 4 bases, with 10 bases of the junction left unmatched. In germline, CDR1 is SGHKS, CDR2 YYEKEE (reference sequence). CDR3 DNA: TGTGCCAGCAGCCCATCTCCGGGACTAGCGGGGGGGCCCACCGGGGAGCTGTTTTTT. This encodes CASSPSPGLAGGPTGELFF.

The chain recombines TRBV28 with TRBJ1-1, with D tentatively TRBD1 (6 bases). Trimming removed 4 bases at V and 3 bases at J, with 15 bases between. The CDR3 is 15 residues long. Germline values: CDR1 MDHEN, CDR2 SYDVKM. This CDR3 is CASSSLTGGYTEAFF. CDR3 in DNA: TGTGCCAGCAGTTCCCTGACAGGAGGGTACACTGAAGCTTTCTTT.

The gene calls are TRBV6-5 and TRBJ1-2; D call uncertain. CDR3 length: 15 amino acids. CDR1 is MNHEY, CDR2 SVGAGI, per germline. V was shortened by 0 bases and J by 4 bases, with 12 bases between the two germline ends. The CDR3 spells CASSYSIAAPYGYTF. CDR3 sequence (DNA): TGTGCCAGCAGTTACTCGATTGCAGCACCCTATGGCTACACCTTC.

The rearrangement joins TRBV2 to TRBJ1-2; tentatively, D is TRBD1 (5 bases). Deletions cut 2 bases from V and 4 bases from J, with 5 bases between. The CDR3 consists of 12 residues. Germline assignment: CDR1 SNHLY and CDR2 FYNNEI. The CDR3 spells CASSERGYGYTF. The CDR3 DNA follows: TGTGCCAGCAGTGAAAGGGGCTATGGCTACACCTTC.

The J gene is TRBJ2-1, the V gene TRBV11-3; 11 bases align to TRBD2. With V trimmed by 3 bases and J by 3 bases, 4 bases remained unmatched. The V gene's germline CDR1 is SGHNT and CDR2 YENEEA. This CDR3 is built from 16 residues. CDR3 sequence: CASSFGLAGGYNEQFF. CDR3 nucleotide sequence: TGTGCCAGCAGCTTTGGGCTAGCGGGGGGCTACAATGAGCAGTTCTTC. The complete variable domain, with remaining parts taken from reference TRBV11-3 and TRBJ2-1, reads EAGVVQSPRYKIIEKKQPVAFWCNPISGHNTLYWYLQNLGQGPELLIRYENEEAVDDSQLPKDRFSAERLKGVDSTLKIQPAELGDSAVYLCASSFGLAGGYNEQFFGPGTRLTVL.

The chain uses TRBV6-5 and TRBJ1-3; TRBD1 agrees at 7 bases. The V segment lost 10 bases and the J segment 2 bases; nucleotides outside the gene matches: 11. The CDR3 covers 15 residues. Germline V gene sequence: CDR1 MNHEY, CDR2 SVGAGI. CDR3 bases: TGTGCCACCCCGCAATCCGGGACAGCTGGAAACACCATATATTTT. It encodes CATPQSGTAGNTIYF.

This sequence joins TRBV4-2 and TRBJ2-1; tentatively, D is TRBD1 (8 bases). This CDR3 is 18 amino acids long. CDR1 is LGHNA, CDR2 YNFKEQ, per germline. V lost 3 bases to trimming and J lost 2 bases, with 20 bases between them. This CDR3 is CASSHTGGAGDTYNEQFF. CDR3 DNA: TGTGCCAGCAGCCATACAGGGGGGGCGGGAGACACCTACAATGAGCAGTTCTTC.

This chain uses TRBV7-9 with TRBJ1-1, with D uncertain. The germline V gene has CDR1 SEHNR and CDR2 FQNEAQ (reference sequence). CDR3 length: 14 amino acids. V was shortened by 3 bases and J by 0 bases, with 8 bases between the two germline ends. The chain's CDR3 is CASSLEVMNTEAFF. The CDR3 region has the DNA TGTGCCAGCAGCTTGGAAGTCATGAACACTGAAGCTTTCTTT.

This sequence joins TRBV7-8 and TRBJ1-2, with TRBD1 identical over 7 bases. Per germline, CDR1 SGHVS and CDR2 FQNEAQ. The CDR3 is 14 amino acids. V trimming: 6 bases; J trimming: 8 bases; junction bases outside the gene matches: 12. This CDR3 reads CASRSPGGIDGYTF. CDR3 bases: TGTGCCAGCAGATCCCCAGGGGGGATTGACGGCTACACCTTC.

In its sample, this clone was seen once. The rearrangement links TRBV11-3 to TRBJ1-6; 9 nucleotides agree with TRBD1. The CDR3 is 15 amino acids. Per the germline V gene, CDR1 is SGHNT and CDR2 is YENEEA. Losses at the gene ends were 4 bases for V and 5 bases for J; bases not matched to a gene: 3. CDR3 region: CASSSWTGDNSPLHF. The CDR3 nucleotides are TGTGCCAGCAGCTCTTGGACAGGGGATAATTCACCCCTCCACTTT.

V and J are TRBV5-8 and TRBJ1-5; D is unresolved. The CDR3 length is 13 residues. V was trimmed by 2 bases and J by 7 bases, leaving 10 bases between them. Germline loops: CDR1 SGHTS, CDR2 YDEGEE. The CDR3, as DNA: TGTGCCAGCAGCTTTAGGTTCGTACAGCCCCAGCATTTT. It encodes CASSFRFVQPQHF.

The rearrangement uses TRBV5-5 and TRBJ1-3; D not resolved. The CDR3 covers 13 residues. Between the trimmed V and J ends, which lost 3 bases and 8 bases, there was a span of 12 bases. Per germline, CDR1 SGHKS and CDR2 YYEKEE (reference sequence). In DNA, the CDR3 is TGTGCCAGCAGCTGGACGGTGGGAGACACCATATATTTT. It codes for CASSWTVGDTIYF.

This chain uses TRBV7-9 with TRBJ1-6; tentatively, D is TRBD1 (6 bases). Trimming cost V 2 bases and J 7 bases, with 9 bases left between them. CDR1 is SEHNR, CDR2 FQNEAQ, per germline (reference sequence). The CDR3 has 14 residues. The DNA for the CDR3 is TGTGCCAGCAGCTTATTACAGGGAAATTCACCCCTCCACTTT. It is translated as CASSLLQGNSPLHF. Full variable domain (outside the CDR3, taken from reference TRBV7-9 and TRBJ1-6): DTGVSQNPRHKITKRGQNVTFRCDPISEHNRLYWYRQTLGQGPEFLTYFQNEAQLEKSRLLSDRFSAERPKGSFSTLEIQRTEQGDSAMYLCASSLLQGNSPLHFGNGTRLTVT.

The rearrangement joins TRBV9 to TRBJ1-4; tentative D call: TRBD1 (5 bases). From germline, CDR1 is SGDLS and CDR2 YYNGEE. The CDR3 sequence is 15 residues long. Trimming removed 3 bases at V and 3 bases at J, with 12 bases between. The CDR3 coding sequence is TGTGCCAGCAGCGCGTGGAAAGGGGCTAATGAAAAACTGTTTTTT. Translated, it gives CASSAWKGANEKLFF. Using reference TRBV9 and TRBJ1-4 for the parts outside the CDR3, the full variable domain is DSGVTQTPKHLITATGQRVTLRCSPRSGDLSVYWYQQSLDQGLQFLIQYYNGEERAKGNILERFSAQQFPDLHSELNLSSLELGDSALYFCASSAWKGANEKLFFGSGTQLSVL.

CDR3 DNA: TGTGCCAGCAGCCAAAGGACTCTAACCATGACCTACAATGAGCAGTTCTTC. It is translated as CASSQRTLTMTYNEQFF. The J gene is TRBJ2-1, the V gene TRBV3-1 (or the pseudogene TRBV3-2), with a tentative D call TRBD2 (5 bases). CDR3 length: 17 amino acids. Trimming removed 2 bases at V and 2 bases at J, with 16 bases between. Germline V gene sequence: CDR1 LGHDT, CDR2 YNNKEL (reference sequence).